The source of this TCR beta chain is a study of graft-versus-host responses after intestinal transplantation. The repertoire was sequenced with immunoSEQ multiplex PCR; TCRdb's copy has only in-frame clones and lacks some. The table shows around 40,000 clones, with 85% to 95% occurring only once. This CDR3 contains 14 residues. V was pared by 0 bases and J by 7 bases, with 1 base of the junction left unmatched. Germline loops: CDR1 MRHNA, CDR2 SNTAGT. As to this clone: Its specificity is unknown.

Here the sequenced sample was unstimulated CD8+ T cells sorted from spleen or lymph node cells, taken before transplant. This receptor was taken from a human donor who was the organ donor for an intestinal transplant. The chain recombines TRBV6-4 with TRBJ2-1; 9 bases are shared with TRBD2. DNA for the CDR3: TGTGCCAGCAGTGACTCAGCGGGGGGAAATGAGCAGTTCTTC. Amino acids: CASSDSAGGNEQFF.